This T cell receptor beta chain is drawn from a study of response to subunit inactivated influenza vaccine. Study-level findings and limits: Each seasonal flu vaccination may recruit only limited new T cells, authors suggested.

TCRdb recomputed calls from the RT-PCR reads with MiXCR, one row per CDR3 protein. The table lists about 700,000 distinct CDR3 sequences, about 15% of them singletons. This clonotype occurred a few times. Its antigen is not known. J lost 5 bases, V lost 0 bases, and 5 bases had no gene match. The germline CDR1 and CDR2 sequences are ENHRY and SYGVKD. The CDR3 runs 15 residues. The sequence was collected from a man in his fifties who received an inactivated influenza vaccine. The rearrangement uses TRBV10-3 and TRBJ2-5, with TRBD1 matching over 8 bases. Sequencing was performed on PBMCs from blood, taken 14 to 15 days before vaccination. The CDR3 loop reads CAISESYRGEETQYF. For the CDR3, the DNA is TGTGCCATCAGTGAGTCGTACAGGGGGGAGGAGACCCAGTACTTC.